This T cell receptor (beta chain) was retrieved from a study of OX40 agonist ivuxolimab in advanced cancers. This CDR3 contains 9 residues. The V end was cut by 8 bases, the J end by 6 bases, with 2 bases between. Germline CDR1 and CDR2: SGHTA and FQGNSA. Repertoires were generated with immunoSEQ multiplex PCR, while TCRdb's copy carries only in-frame clones and drops some. The sample holds about 35,000 clones; over 60% are singletons and the top ten take about a fifth. Patients were ruled out by autoimmune disease history or systemic immunosuppression. The source was CD4+ or CD8+ T cells sorted from blood, collected in a trial of the OX40 agonist ivuxolimab. The chain carries TRBV7-2 and TRBJ2-1, with unresolved D. The receptor comes from an adult with an advanced solid tumor such as melanoma, head and neck, liver or kidney cancer. The CDR3 loop reads CASPNEQFF. CDR3 bases: TGTGCCAGCCCCAATGAGCAGTTCTTC.